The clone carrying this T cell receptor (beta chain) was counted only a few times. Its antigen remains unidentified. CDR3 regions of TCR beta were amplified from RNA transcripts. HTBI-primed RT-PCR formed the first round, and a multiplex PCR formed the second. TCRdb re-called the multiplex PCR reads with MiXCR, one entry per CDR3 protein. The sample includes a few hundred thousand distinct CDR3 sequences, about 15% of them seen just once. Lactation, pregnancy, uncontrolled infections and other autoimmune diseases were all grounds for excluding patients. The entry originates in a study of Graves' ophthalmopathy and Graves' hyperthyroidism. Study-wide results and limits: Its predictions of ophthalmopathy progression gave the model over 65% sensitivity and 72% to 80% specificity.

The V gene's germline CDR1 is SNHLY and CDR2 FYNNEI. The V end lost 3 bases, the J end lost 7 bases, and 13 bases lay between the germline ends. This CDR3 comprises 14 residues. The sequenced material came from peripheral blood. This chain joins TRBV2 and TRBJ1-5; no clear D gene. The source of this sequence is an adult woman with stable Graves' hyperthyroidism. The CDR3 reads CASSDSTASQPQHF. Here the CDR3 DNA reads TGTGCCAGCAGTGATTCAACGGCTTCGCAGCCCCAGCATTTT.